The clone carrying this T cell receptor beta chain appeared a few times. The data were taken from a study of blood T cell repertoires in COVID-19. The CDR3 is 17 amino acids. Trimming removed 4 bases at V and 7 bases at J, with 20 bases between. Germline V lookup: CDR1 MNHEY, CDR2 SMNVEV (reference sequence). Using immunoSEQ multiplex PCR, the repertoire was profiled, and TCRdb retains in-frame clones only, with some absent. The sample includes about 52,000 clones, 70% to 85% of them seen just once. This TCR was sampled from an elderly man with COVID-19, enrolled during active disease. The sequenced sample consisted of peripheral blood. This sequence joins TRBV27 and TRBJ1-6; possible D gene TRBD1, 5 bases. In DNA, the CDR3 is TGTGCCAGCAGTTCTAAACCGGGGGTGCGGGGGAATTCACCCCTCCACTTT. As protein: CASSSKPGVRGNSPLHF.